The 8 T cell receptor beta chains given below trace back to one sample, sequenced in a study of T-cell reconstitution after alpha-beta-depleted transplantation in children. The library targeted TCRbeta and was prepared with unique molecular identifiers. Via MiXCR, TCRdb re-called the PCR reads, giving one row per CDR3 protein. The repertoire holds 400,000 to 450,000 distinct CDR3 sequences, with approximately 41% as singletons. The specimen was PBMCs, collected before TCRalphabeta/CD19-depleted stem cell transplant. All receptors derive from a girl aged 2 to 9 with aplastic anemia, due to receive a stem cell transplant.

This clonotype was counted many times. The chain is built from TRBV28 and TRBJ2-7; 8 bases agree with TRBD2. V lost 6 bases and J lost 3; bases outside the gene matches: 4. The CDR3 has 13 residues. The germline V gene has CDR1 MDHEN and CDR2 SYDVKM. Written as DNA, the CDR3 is TGTGCCAGCAGCCTTAGCGGGATCTACGAGCAGTACTTC. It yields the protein CASSLSGIYEQYF.

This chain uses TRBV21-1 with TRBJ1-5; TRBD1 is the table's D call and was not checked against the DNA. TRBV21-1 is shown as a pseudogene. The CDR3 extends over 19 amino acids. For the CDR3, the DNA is TGTGCCAGCAGCAAAGTAGGGGACAGGGGCAATCATAGCAATCAGCCCCAGCATTTT. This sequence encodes CASSKVGDRGNHSNQPQHF.

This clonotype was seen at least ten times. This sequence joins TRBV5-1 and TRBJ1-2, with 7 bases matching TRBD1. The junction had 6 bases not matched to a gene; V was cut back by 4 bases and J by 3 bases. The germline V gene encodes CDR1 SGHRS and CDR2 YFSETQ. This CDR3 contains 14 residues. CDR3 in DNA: TGCGCCAGCAGCCAGGGGGGGACCGACTATGGCTACACCTTC. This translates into CASSQGGTDYGYTF.

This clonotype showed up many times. CDR3 sequence reads: CASSLLRDPYNEQFF. CDR3 sequence (DNA): TGTGCCAGCAGCTTATTGCGGGACCCCTACAATGAGCAGTTCTTC. The V and J genes are TRBV7-9 and TRBJ2-1; the D gene is possibly TRBD2 (6 bases). The CDR3 loop spans 15 amino acids. Trimming left V 2 bases short and J 2 bases short, with 10 bases between. The germline V gene has CDR1 SEHNR and CDR2 FQNEAQ (reference sequence). The entire variable domain, with the rest obtained from reference TRBV7-9 and TRBJ2-1, is as follows: DTGVSQNPRHKITKRGQNVTFRCDPISEHNRLYWYRQTLGQGPEFLTYFQNEAQLEKSRLLSDRFSAERPKGSFSTLEIQRTEQGDSAMYLCASSLLRDPYNEQFFGPGTRLTVL.

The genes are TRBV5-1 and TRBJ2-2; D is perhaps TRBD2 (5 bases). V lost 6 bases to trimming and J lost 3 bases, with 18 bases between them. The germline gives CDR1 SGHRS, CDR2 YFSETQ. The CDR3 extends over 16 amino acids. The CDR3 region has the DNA TGCGCCAGCAAAGAATCGGGAAGGTCCTACACCGGGGAGCTGTTTTTT. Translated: CASKESGRSYTGELFF.

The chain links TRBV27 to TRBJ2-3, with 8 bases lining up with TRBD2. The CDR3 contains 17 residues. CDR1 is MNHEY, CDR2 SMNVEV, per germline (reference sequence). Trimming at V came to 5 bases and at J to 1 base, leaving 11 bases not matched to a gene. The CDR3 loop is CASSLDWSGGRTDTQYF. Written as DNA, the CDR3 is TGTGCCAGCAGTCTGGACTGGAGCGGGGGACGCACAGATACGCAGTATTTT.

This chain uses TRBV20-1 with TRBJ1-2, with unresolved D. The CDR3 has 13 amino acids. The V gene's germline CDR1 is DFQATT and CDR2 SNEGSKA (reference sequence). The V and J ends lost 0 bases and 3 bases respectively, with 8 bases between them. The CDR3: CSAREVGDYGYTF. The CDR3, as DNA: TGCAGTGCTAGAGAGGTGGGCGACTATGGCTACACCTTC.

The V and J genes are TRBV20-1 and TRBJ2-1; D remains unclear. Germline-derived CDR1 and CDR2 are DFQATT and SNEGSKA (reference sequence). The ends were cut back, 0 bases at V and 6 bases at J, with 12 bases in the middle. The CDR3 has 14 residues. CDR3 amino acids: CSARDSSLGNEQFF. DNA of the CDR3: TGCAGTGCTAGAGATAGTAGCCTGGGCAATGAGCAGTTCTTC.